This T cell receptor (beta chain) was profiled in a study of spatial heterogeneity in lung cancer. As to time point: sample taken at primary tumor resection. Whole RNA was taken from tumor, nontumor lung or frozen PBMC; it was then sequenced unsorted. The CDR3 has 14 amino acids. V lost 7 bases and J lost 6, with 17 bases in between. CDR1 and CDR2 from the germline V gene are SNHLY and FYNNEI. Study-wide results and caveats: Expanded tumor TCRs that were ubiquitous appeared in blood more at resection than follow-up.

This clonotype appeared many times. Its antigen remains unidentified. Every TCR cDNA molecule carried a tag that served as a unique molecular identifier. Using its own MiXCR run on the 5' RACE reads, TCRdb lists one record per CDR3 protein. The sample includes tens of thousands of distinct CDR3 sequences, over 5.5% seen only once; the top ten take about 37%. The clonotype comes from a male donor with early-stage non-small cell lung cancer. Source: PBMCs, taken at surgery. V is TRBV2 and J is TRBJ2-3, with D perhaps TRBD1 or TRBD2 (6 bases each). CDR3 in DNA: TGTGCCAGCACCTTCGACTGGAGGGGGGATACGCAGTATTTT. This codes for CASTFDWRGDTQYF.